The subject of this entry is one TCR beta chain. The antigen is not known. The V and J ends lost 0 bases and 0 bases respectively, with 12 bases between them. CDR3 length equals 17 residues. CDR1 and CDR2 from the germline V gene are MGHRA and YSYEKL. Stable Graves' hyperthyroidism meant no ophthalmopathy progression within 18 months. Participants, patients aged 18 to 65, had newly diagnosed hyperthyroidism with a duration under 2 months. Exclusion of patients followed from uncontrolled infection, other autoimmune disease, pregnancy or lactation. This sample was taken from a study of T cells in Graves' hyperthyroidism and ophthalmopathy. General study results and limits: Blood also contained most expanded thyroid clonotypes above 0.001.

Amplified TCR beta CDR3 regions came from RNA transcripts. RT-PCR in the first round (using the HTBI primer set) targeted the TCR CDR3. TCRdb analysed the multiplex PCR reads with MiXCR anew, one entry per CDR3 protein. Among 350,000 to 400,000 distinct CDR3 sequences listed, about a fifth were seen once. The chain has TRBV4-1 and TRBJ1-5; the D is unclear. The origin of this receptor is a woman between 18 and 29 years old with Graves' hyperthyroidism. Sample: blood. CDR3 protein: CASSQEAGKGSNQPQHF. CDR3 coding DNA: TGCGCCAGCAGCCAAGAGGCCGGGAAAGGTAGCAATCAGCCCCAGCATTTT.